A single T cell receptor (beta chain) is shown here with its context. In the authors' workflow: Reference gene primer amplification gave estimated nucleated cell counts. Profiled with immunoSEQ multiplex PCR; TCRdb holds only in-frame clones, not every one. Clone size and the V and J calls come from that table; the DNA yielded D and trimming. The data contain around 110,000 clones, 75% to 90% of them singletons. The sample is drawn from a study of blood T cell repertoires in COVID-19. Study-wide background: Samples representing acute and convalescent COVID-19 were sourced from the United States, Italy and Spain. Sources were T cells, B-cell-depleted T cells, or PBMCs; the material itself was cDNA or gDNA.

Germline CDR1 SGHRS, CDR2 YFSETQ. The V end lost 4 bases, the J end lost 0 bases, and 13 bases lay between the germline ends. The CDR3 loop spans 15 amino acids. The clonotype originates from a man younger than 45 with acute or convalescent COVID-19. The sequenced sample consisted of peripheral blood. V and J are TRBV5-1 and TRBJ1-1; D might be TRBD1 (6 bases). In nucleotides, the CDR3 is TGCGCCAGCAGCCCGGACAGATACATGAACACTGAAGCTTTCTTT. The encoded protein is CASSPDRYMNTEAFF.